These 29 T cell receptor beta chains originate from one sample sequenced in a study of glioma-infiltrating T cells after dendritic cell vaccination. Clones were sequenced by immunoSEQ multiplex PCR, and TCRdb holds only the in-frame ones, with some missing. Of about 50,000 clones listed, approximately 81% are singletons. Time point in this sample: after dendritic cell vaccination, including at tumor progression/relapse. Sequencing was performed on blood, taken after dendritic cell vaccination. These receptors were obtained from a human donor with glioblastoma.

The rearrangement joins TRBV7-3 to TRBJ2-5, with TRBD1 as a possible D gene (6 bases). The J call may be wrong; the DNA end is better matched by TRBJ2-7. This CDR3 contains 15 residues. Germline V CDR1 and CDR2: SGHTA, FQGTGA. For the CDR3, the DNA is TGTGCCAGCAGCGCCGCAGCAGGGGACCCCTACGAGCAGTACTTC. Its translation is CASSAAAGDPYEQYF.

This CDR3 is CASSSAGQGDYGYTF. Here the CDR3 DNA reads TGTGCCAGCAGTTCAGCCGGACAGGGCGACTATGGCTACACCTTC. The V gene is TRBV28, the J gene TRBJ1-2, with TRBD1 identical over 8 bases. This CDR3 contains 15 residues. Trimming removed 4 bases from V and 3 bases from J; junction bases left unmatched: 7. CDR1 is MDHEN, CDR2 SYDVKM, per germline.

The V call is TRBV7-8, the J call TRBJ2-3; D gene uncertain. The V end lost 3 bases, the J end lost 9 bases, and 7 bases lay between the germline ends. Per the germline V gene, CDR1 is SGHVS and CDR2 is FQNEAQ. This CDR3 has 11 residues. As DNA, the CDR3 is TGTGCCAGCAGCTTTAGCACGACGCAGTATTTT. Translation: CASSFSTTQYF.

The chain links TRBV7-8 to TRBJ1-1; perhaps TRBD1 as D (5 bases). Germline values: CDR1 SGHVS, CDR2 FQNEAQ. The CDR3 consists of 16 residues. With 1 base removed from V and 5 bases from J, the gap between germline ends came to 17 bases. Here the CDR3 DNA reads TGTGCCAGCAGCTTAGTGGGGCCCCGTCAAGGGACTGAAGCTTTCTTT. Encoded protein: CASSLVGPRQGTEAFF.

The chain links TRBV30 to TRBJ2-5; tentatively, D is TRBD2 (5 bases). Trimming shortened V by 5 bases and J by 1 base, and 14 bases separated the two germline ends. The germline V gene encodes CDR1 GTSNPN and CDR2 SVGIG (reference sequence). The CDR3 sequence is 14 residues long. CDR3 loop: CAWGGRRFQETQYF. As DNA, the CDR3 is TGTGCCTGGGGCGGGCGGCGGTTCCAAGAGACCCAGTACTTC. Combining the CDR3 with reference TRBV30 and TRBJ2-5 gives the whole variable domain SQTIHQWPATLVQPVGSPLSLECTVEGTSNPNLYWYRQAAGRGLQLLFYSVGIGQISSEVPQNLSASRPQDRQFILSSKKLLLSDSGFYLCAWGGRRFQETQYFGPGTRLLVL.

The rearrangement joins TRBV28 to TRBJ2-1, with 7 bases that match TRBD1. The CDR3 is made up of 15 amino acids. Germline-derived CDR1 and CDR2 are MDHEN and SYDVKM. The V gene end was trimmed by 7 bases and the J gene end by 10 bases; junction bases not matched to a gene: 16. CDR3 region: CASTLVGDRTREQFF. DNA for the CDR3: TGTGCCAGCACTCTCGTGGGGGACAGAACCCGGGAGCAGTTCTTC.

The genes are TRBV29-1 and TRBJ1-5; 9 positions agree with TRBD1. With 2 bases clipped from V and 6 bases from J, the junction kept 2 bases outside the gene matches. The CDR3 covers 13 residues. The germline CDR1 and CDR2 sequences are SQVTM and ANQGSEA. CDR3 residues: CSVETGGGQPQHF. CDR3 in DNA: TGCAGCGTTGAAACAGGGGGCGGTCAGCCCCAGCATTTT.

As regards this clone: Other DNA sequences from this sample encode an identical CDR3 as well. CDR3 DNA sequence: TGTGCCAGCAGTGACTCAGCGGGGGGGCCCACAGATACGCAGTATTTT. It specifies CASSDSAGGPTDTQYF. The chain carries TRBV6-4 and TRBJ2-3, with 10 bases that match TRBD2. CDR3 length: 16 residues. J gave up 2 bases and V 0 bases, and 2 bases lay outside the gene matches. Germline V gene sequence: CDR1 MRHNA, CDR2 SNTAGT.

The chain couples TRBV10-3 to TRBJ1-6; 10 positions agree with TRBD1. Unmatched junction bases numbered 8, after V lost 8 bases and J lost 7 bases. The CDR3 spans 15 residues. Looked up from germline, CDR1 is ENHRY and CDR2 is SYGVKD. The CDR3 nucleotides read TGTGCCATCTGGGACCCGGGACAGGGGAATTCACCCCTCCACTTT. Its translation is CAIWDPGQGNSPLHF.

The V and J genes are TRBV7-8 and TRBJ2-2, with TRBD2 identical over 7 bases. Germline-derived CDR1 and CDR2 are SGHVS and FQNEAQ. The CDR3 runs to 15 residues. The V segment lost 7 bases and the J segment 0 bases; nucleotides outside the gene matches: 5. The CDR3 DNA is TGTGCCAGCAACGGGGGGACTACGAACACCGGGGAGCTGTTTTTT. As protein: CASNGGTTNTGELFF.

The chain couples TRBV29-1 to TRBJ1-2; D unclear. CDR3 length: 12 residues. In germline, CDR1 is SQVTM, CDR2 ANQGSEA. V dropped 6 bases and J dropped 2 bases, with 10 bases sitting between them. The CDR3 reads CSVDGLNYGYTF. CDR3 sequence (DNA): TGCAGCGTGGATGGACTGAACTATGGCTACACCTTC. Together with reference TRBV29-1 and TRBJ1-2, the CDR3 gives the full variable domain: SAVISQKPSRDICQRGTSLTIQCQVDSQVTMMFWYRQQPGQSLTLIATANQGSEATYESGFVIDKFPISRPNLTFSTLTVSNMSPEDSSIYLCSVDGLNYGYTFGSGTRLTVV.

The chain joins TRBV19 to TRBJ2-2, with D possibly being TRBD2 (5 bases). Per the germline V gene, CDR1 is LNHDA and CDR2 is SQIVND (reference sequence). The CDR3 is 14 residues long. Trimming pared 7 bases from V and 5 bases from J, leaving 14 bases between. The CDR3 loop reads CASTPRGVTGELFF. CDR3 DNA sequence: TGTGCCAGTACCCCCCGGGGAGTGACCGGGGAGCTGTTTTTT.

This clone has just one count. The chain links TRBV9 to TRBJ2-2; D is uncertain. The CDR3 totals 16 residues. Germline CDR1 SGDLS, CDR2 YYNGEE. Trimming removed 0 bases at V and 2 bases at J, with 11 bases between. The CDR3 protein is CASSVGPFLNTGELFF. The CDR3, as DNA: TGTGCCAGCAGCGTAGGTCCCTTCTTAAACACCGGGGAGCTGTTTTTT.

Only a few counts were recorded for this clone. The chain combines TRBV30 with TRBJ1-2, with D tentatively TRBD1 (5 bases). Germline V gene data show CDR1 as GTSNPN and CDR2 as SVGIG (reference sequence). V lost 6 bases to trimming and J lost 8 bases, with 16 bases between them. The CDR3 is 12 amino acids. CDR3 sequence reads: CACHPGLKGYTF. The CDR3 region has the DNA TGTGCCTGCCACCCGGGACTGAAGGGCTACACCTTC.

The V and J genes are TRBV2 and TRBJ2-5; D possibly corresponds to TRBD2 (6 bases). Trimming pared 8 bases from V and 11 bases from J, leaving 21 bases between. The CDR3 runs to 13 residues. Germline lookup yields CDR1 SNHLY and CDR2 FYNNEI. In DNA form, the CDR3 reads TGTGCCAGCCTCCCCGGAGGGAACGAAGAGCAGTACTTC. This sequence encodes CASLPGGNEEQYF. Full variable domain (outside the CDR3, taken from reference TRBV2 and TRBJ2-5): EPEVTQTPSHQVTQMGQEVILRCVPISNHLYFYWYRQILGQKVEFLVSFYNNEISEKSEIFDDQFSVERPDGSNFTLKIRSTKLEDSAMYFCASLPGGNEEQYFGPGTRLLVL.

The genes are TRBV4-3 and TRBJ1-2; the D is unclear. V lost 0 bases, J lost 0 bases, and 17 bases lay in between. CDR3 length equals 18 residues. In germline, CDR1 is LGHNA, CDR2 YSLEER. The CDR3, as DNA: TGCGCCAGCAGCCAAGAATTCCAGGTTCCTTATACTAACTATGGCTACACCTTC. Amino acids: CASSQEFQVPYTNYGYTF.

J is TRBJ2-1 and V is TRBV6-5; no definite D call. In germline, CDR1 is MNHEY, CDR2 SVGAGI. CDR3 length: 13 amino acids. Trimming removed 2 bases from V and 9 bases from J, with 11 bases in between. Here the CDR3 reads CASSYDKSGEQFF. As DNA, the CDR3 is TGTGCCAGCAGTTACGACAAAAGTGGTGAGCAGTTCTTC.

The chain recombines TRBV4-1 with TRBJ2-3; the D is unclear. The CDR3 has 15 residues. V lost 4 bases, J lost 2 bases, and 13 bases lay in between. Germline V gene lookup returns CDR1 MGHRA and CDR2 YSYEKL. The CDR3: CASSPQHASTDTQYF. In DNA, the CDR3 is TGCGCCAGCAGCCCACAACACGCATCCACAGATACGCAGTATTTT.

The V gene is TRBV27, the J gene TRBJ2-7, with 8 bases aligning to TRBD2. The length of the CDR3 is 15 residues. V lost 6 bases to trimming and J lost 0 bases; unmatched junction nucleotides: 7. Germline V gene data show CDR1 as MNHEY and CDR2 as SMNVEV (reference sequence). The CDR3 loop reads CASSVGGGSSYEQYF. Written as DNA, the CDR3 is TGTGCCAGCAGCGTCGGCGGGGGGAGCTCCTACGAGCAGTACTTC.

This clone was observed a handful of times. The chain joins TRBV30 to TRBJ1-2; D might be TRBD1 (5 bases). The CDR3 has 13 amino acids. Germline V gives CDR1 GTSNPN, CDR2 SVGIG (reference sequence). V was trimmed by 1 base and J by 8 bases, leaving 14 bases between them. The CDR3 loop is CAWSGGGILGYTF. CDR3 bases: TGTGCCTGGAGTGGGGGGGGAATCCTGGGCTACACCTTC. The full variable domain, completed using reference TRBV30 and TRBJ1-2, is SQTIHQWPATLVQPVGSPLSLECTVEGTSNPNLYWYRQAAGRGLQLLFYSVGIGQISSEVPQNLSASRPQDRQFILSSKKLLLSDSGFYLCAWSGGGILGYTFGSGTRLTVV.

The gene calls are TRBV9 and TRBJ2-2; 12 bases map to TRBD2. V gave up 3 bases and J gave up 5 bases; unmatched junction bases: 5. The CDR3 runs to 16 residues. CDR1 and CDR2 (germline): SGDLS, YYNGEE. The CDR3: CASSAASGGVTGELFF. The CDR3 coding sequence is TGTGCCAGCAGCGCAGCTAGCGGGGGGGTTACCGGGGAGCTGTTTTTT.

This chain joins TRBV10-3 and TRBJ2-7; 8 nucleotides line up with TRBD1. J lost 2 bases, V lost 10 bases, and 7 bases had no gene match. This CDR3 is 13 amino acids long. Looked up from germline, CDR1 is ENHRY and CDR2 is SYGVKD. The CDR3 protein is CATTGDLTYEQYF. Written as DNA, the CDR3 is TGTGCCACGACAGGGGATTTGACCTACGAGCAGTACTTC.

This chain joins TRBV10-3 and TRBJ1-2, with unresolved D. This CDR3 has 14 amino acids. Germline V CDR1 and CDR2: ENHRY, SYGVKD. V was clipped by 3 bases and J by 2 bases, with 10 bases between them. CDR3: CAISDLVGNYGYTF. In nucleotides, the CDR3 is TGTGCCATCAGTGATCTCGTCGGGAACTATGGCTACACCTTC.

V is TRBV7-2 and J is TRBJ1-2; TRBD1 matches 7 bases. This CDR3 region has 16 residues. Germline V lookup: CDR1 SGHTA, CDR2 FQGNSA. V was clipped by 3 bases and J by 5 bases; unmatched bases: 12. The CDR3 reads CASSLATGTVRYGYTF. The CDR3 DNA follows: TGTGCCAGCAGCTTGGCGACAGGGACGGTTAGGTATGGCTACACCTTC.

The chain recombines TRBV5-4 with TRBJ2-5; D is perhaps TRBD2 (7 bases). The CDR3 contains 14 residues. V lost 5 bases and J lost 5, with 16 bases in between. In germline, CDR1 is SGHNT, CDR2 YYREEE (reference sequence). For the CDR3, the DNA is TGTGCCAGCAGGGAAAGGGGGGGGCCGGAGACCCAGTACTTC. Amino acid sequence: CASRERGGPETQYF.

This rearrangement joins TRBV10-3 to TRBJ1-1; D is unresolved. V shed 4 bases and J shed 12 bases, with 18 bases lying between them. Looked up from germline, CDR1 is ENHRY and CDR2 is SYGVKD. CDR3 length equals 13 residues. DNA for the CDR3: TGTGCCATCAGTGGAACAGTCAACACTGAGACTTTCTTT. This codes for CAISGTVNTETFF.

The V call is TRBV6-5, the J call TRBJ2-7; D may be TRBD1 (6 bases). The CDR3 is 14 amino acids. The germline V gene has CDR1 MNHEY and CDR2 SVGAGI. Trimming pared 6 bases from V and 2 bases from J, leaving 14 bases between. CDR3 in DNA: TGTGCCAGCAGCTTATTTGGGGGCCCCTACGAGCAGTACTTC. Protein product: CASSLFGGPYEQYF.

This chain joins TRBV27 and TRBJ1-5; TRBD1 agrees at 8 bases. The J segment lost 2 bases and the V segment lost 3 bases, leaving 3 bases of the junction unmatched. There are 15 residues in the CDR3. The germline V gene has CDR1 MNHEY and CDR2 SMNVEV (reference sequence). The CDR3, as DNA: TGTGCCAGCAGTTTCAGGGGGCAGGGCAATCAGCCCCAGCATTTT. Amino acids: CASSFRGQGNQPQHF.

This clone appeared a single time. This chain joins TRBV11-3 and TRBJ1-2, with D unclear. CDR3 length: 15 amino acids. Trimming left V 1 base short and J 4 bases short, with 13 bases between. CDR1 is SGHNT and CDR2 is YENEEA in the germline V gene. The DNA of the CDR3 is TGTGCCAGCAGCTTAGCCGGCGGTGGAGTCTATGGCTACACCTTC. It codes for CASSLAGGGVYGYTF.